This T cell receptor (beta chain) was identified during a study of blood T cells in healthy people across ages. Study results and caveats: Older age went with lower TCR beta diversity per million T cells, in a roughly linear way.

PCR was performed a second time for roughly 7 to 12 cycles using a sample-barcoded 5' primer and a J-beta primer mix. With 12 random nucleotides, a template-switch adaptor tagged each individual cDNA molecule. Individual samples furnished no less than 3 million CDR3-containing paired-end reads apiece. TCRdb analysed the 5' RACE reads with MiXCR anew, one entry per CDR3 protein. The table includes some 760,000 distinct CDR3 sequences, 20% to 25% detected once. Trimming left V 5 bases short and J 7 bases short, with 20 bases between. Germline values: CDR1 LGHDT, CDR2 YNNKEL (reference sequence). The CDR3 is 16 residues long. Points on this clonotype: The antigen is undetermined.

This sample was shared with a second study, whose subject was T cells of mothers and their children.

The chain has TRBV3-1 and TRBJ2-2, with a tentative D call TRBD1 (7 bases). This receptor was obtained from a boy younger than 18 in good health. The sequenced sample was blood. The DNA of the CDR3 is TGTGCCAGCAGCTCACGGAGGGGGCAGGCCGACGGGGAGCTGTTTTTT. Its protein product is CASSSRRGQADGELFF. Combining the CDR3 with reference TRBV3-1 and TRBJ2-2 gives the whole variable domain DTAVSQTPKYLVTQMGNDKSIKCEQNLGHDTMYWYKQDSKKFLKIMFSYNNKELIINETVPNRFSPKSPDKAHLNLHINSLELGDSAVYFCASSSRRGQADGELFFGEGSRLTVL.